The 10 T cell receptor beta chains given below trace back to one sample, sequenced in a study of beta chain features in type 1 diabetes. Notes on the study in general: In all four CD4+ subsets, TCRB CDR3 length was significantly, moderately reduced in type 1 diabetes.

Their antigens remain unidentified. Expressed TCRB transcripts were sequenced, since all the RNA that had been isolated was reverse transcribed. Libraries were prepared by immunoSEQ multiplex PCR; TCRdb keeps only in-frame clonotypes and omits some of them. There are 55,000 to 85,000 clones in the sample; 49% occur only once, and 0.7% lies in the top ten. Source material: central memory CD4+ T cells from blood. These receptors came from a man aged 25 to 45 with type 1 diabetes.

This chain links TRBV18 with TRBJ2-3; no reliable D call. This CDR3 is 14 amino acids long. Trimming removed 0 bases from V and 8 bases from J, with 12 bases in between. The germline V gene has CDR1 KGHSH and CDR2 LQKENI. CDR3 nucleotides: TGTGCCAGCTCACCACCGGCCACCGTGGTTACGCAGTATTTT. This codes for CASSPPATVVTQYF.

V is TRBV19 and J is TRBJ2-1; TRBD2 might be the D (6 bases). The CDR3 runs 13 residues. V was cut by 8 bases and J by 4 bases, with 12 bases left in between. The germline CDR1 and CDR2 sequences are LNHDA and SQIVND (reference sequence). CDR3 protein: CASGGSGYNEQFF. CDR3 bases: TGTGCCAGTGGGGGGAGTGGGTACAATGAGCAGTTCTTC.

The chain is built from TRBV18 and TRBJ2-1; 7 positions match TRBD2. Germline loops: CDR1 KGHSH, CDR2 LQKENI. CDR3 length equals 17 residues. After removal of 3 bases from V and 8 bases from J, the junction contained 16 bases not matched to a gene. This CDR3 reads CASSPRLAVSPRDEQFF. DNA of the CDR3: TGTGCCAGCTCACCTCGGCTAGCGGTTTCCCCTCGGGATGAGCAGTTCTTC.

This clone was seen more than once but under ten times. The chain combines TRBV2 with TRBJ2-1, with TRBD2 matching over 7 bases. Per germline, CDR1 SNHLY and CDR2 FYNNEI. V lost 3 bases and J lost 3; bases outside the gene matches: 5. The CDR3 covers 15 residues. CDR3 sequence: CASSEPGGGYNEQFF. The CDR3 region has the DNA TGTGCCAGCAGTGAGCCTGGCGGGGGCTACAATGAGCAGTTCTTC.

V gene TRBV6-1 combines with J gene TRBJ2-2; 7 nucleotides line up with TRBD2. The CDR3 extends over 15 amino acids. Trimming took 10 bases from V and 7 from J; bases not matched to a gene: 15. Germline V lookup: CDR1 MNHNS, CDR2 SASEGT. This CDR3 reads CATRGAGVVNGELFF. The CDR3 DNA is TGTGCCACCCGTGGGGCGGGAGTGGTAAACGGGGAGCTGTTTTTT.

V is TRBV5-6 and J is TRBJ1-1; 10 positions match TRBD1. Germline CDR1 reads SGHDT; CDR2 reads YYEEEE. This CDR3 is built from 13 residues. With V trimmed by 4 bases and J by 10 bases, 7 bases remained unmatched. The CDR3, as DNA: TGTGCCAGCAGCCGACAGGGGGCGCGAGGAGCTTTCTTT. Translated: CASSRQGARGAFF.

This clone was counted a few times. This chain links TRBV7-9 with TRBJ2-7; 10 bases are shared with TRBD2. After removal of 5 bases from V and 5 bases from J, the junction contained 9 bases not matched to a gene. Germline V gene lookup returns CDR1 SEHNR and CDR2 FQNEAQ (reference sequence). The CDR3 consists of 15 residues. The CDR3 sequence is CASSLSGGRPDEQYF. In DNA, the CDR3 is TGTGCCAGCAGCCTTAGCGGGGGGAGGCCTGACGAGCAGTACTTC.

This clone was recorded a few times. The CDR3 nucleotides read TGTGCCAGCAGTTACTCGAGAGGTCCTCCCTACGAGCAGTACTTC. Its translation is CASSYSRGPPYEQYF. V is TRBV6-5 and J is TRBJ2-7, with D unclear. With 0 bases removed from V and 2 bases from J, the gap between germline ends came to 11 bases. Germline V gene data show CDR1 as MNHEY and CDR2 as SVGAGI. CDR3 length: 15 residues.

V and J are TRBV5-4 and TRBJ1-4; the match to TRBD1 covers 12 bases. The CDR3 covers 16 residues. V lost 5 bases, J lost 4 bases, and 6 bases stayed unmatched. Looked up from germline, CDR1 is SGHNT and CDR2 is YYREEE (reference sequence). CDR3 nucleotides: TGTGCCAGCAGTTCCGGGACAGGGGGCGTTAATGAAAAACTGTTTTTT. This translates into CASSSGTGGVNEKLFF.

This chain uses TRBV5-8 with TRBJ1-1; TRBD1 matches 8 bases. Germline V gene sequence: CDR1 SGHTS, CDR2 YDEGEE. This CDR3 has 16 amino acids. Trimming removed 0 bases from V and 6 bases from J; junction bases left unmatched: 10. The CDR3 nucleotides are TGTGCCAGCAGCTTGGCCTCCGGACAGGGAAAGGCTGAAGCTTTCTTT. It translates to CASSLASGQGKAEAFF.